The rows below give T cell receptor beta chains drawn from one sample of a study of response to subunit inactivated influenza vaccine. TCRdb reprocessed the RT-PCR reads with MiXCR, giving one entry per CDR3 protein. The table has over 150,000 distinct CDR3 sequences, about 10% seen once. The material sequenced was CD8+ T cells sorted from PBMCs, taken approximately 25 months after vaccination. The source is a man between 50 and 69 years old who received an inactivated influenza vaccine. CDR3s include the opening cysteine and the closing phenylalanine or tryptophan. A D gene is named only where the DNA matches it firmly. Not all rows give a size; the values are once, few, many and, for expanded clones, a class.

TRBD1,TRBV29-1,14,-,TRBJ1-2,TGCAGCGTTGACCAGGGGGCGCGGGTGGATGGCTACACCTTC,CSVDQGARVDGYTF
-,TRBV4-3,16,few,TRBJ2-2,TGCGCCAGCAGCCTTAAAACCAACGCGAACACCGGGGAGCTGTTTTTT,CASSLKTNANTGELFF
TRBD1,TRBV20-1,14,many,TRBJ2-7,TGCAGTGCTACCGACAGGGGAGCTTCCTACGAGCAGTACTTC,CSATDRGASYEQYF
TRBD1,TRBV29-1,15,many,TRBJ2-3,TGCAGCGTCCTAACTCCGACAGGGGGCACAGATACGCAGTATTTT,CSVLTPTGGTDTQYF
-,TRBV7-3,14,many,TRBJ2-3,TGTGCCAGCAGCTTACTCCCAGGGCAAGATACGCAGTATTTT,CASSLLPGQDTQYF
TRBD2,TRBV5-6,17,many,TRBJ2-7,TGTGCCAGCAGCTTTTCCCTTCTAGCGGGAGAGACCTACGAGCAGTACTTC,CASSFSLLAGETYEQYF
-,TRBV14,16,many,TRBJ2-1,TGTGCCAGCAGCCGCGCGGACGAAGTTTTCTACAATGAGCAGTTCTTC,CASSRADEVFYNEQFF
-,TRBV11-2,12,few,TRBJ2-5,TGTGCCAGTCAAAACCTGCCAGAGACCCAGTACTTC,CASQNLPETQYF
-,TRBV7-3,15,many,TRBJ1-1,TGTGCCAGCAGCTTATTGGACATGAGTCGCACTGAAGCTTTCTTT,CASSLLDMSRTEAFF
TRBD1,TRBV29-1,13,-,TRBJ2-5,TGCAGCGTTGAGGGACAGGGTGGGGAGACCCAGTACTTC,CSVEGQGGETQYF
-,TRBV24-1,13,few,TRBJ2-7,TGTGCCACCAGTGATAAGGAAGCCTACGAGCAGTACTTC,CATSDKEAYEQYF
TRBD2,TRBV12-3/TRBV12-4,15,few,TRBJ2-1,TGTGCCAGCAGTACCCTAGCGGGGGGGTCGTATGAGCAGTTCTTC,CASSTLAGGSYEQFF
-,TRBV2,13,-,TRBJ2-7,TGTGCCAGCAACAAGTACCCCTCCTACGAGCAGTACTTC,CASNKYPSYEQYF
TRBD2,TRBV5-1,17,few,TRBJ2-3,TGCGCCAGCAGCTTGGCCGGCCTAGCGGGGAGCACAGATACGCAGTATTTT,CASSLAGLAGSTDTQYF
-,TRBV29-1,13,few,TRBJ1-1,TGCAGCGTTGAAGGGGGCGCACGGGCTGAAGCTTTCTTT,CSVEGGARAEAFF
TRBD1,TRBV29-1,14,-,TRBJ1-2,TGCAGCGTTGAGGGGACAGGCGTTAACTATGGCTACACCTTC,CSVEGTGVNYGYTF
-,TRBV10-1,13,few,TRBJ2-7,TGCGCCAGCAGTGATGGGCCGGGGATCGAGCAGTACTTC,CASSDGPGIEQYF
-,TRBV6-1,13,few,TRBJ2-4,TGTGCCAGCGCCGGGACACAGAAGAGTATTCAGTACTTC,CASAGTQKSIQYF
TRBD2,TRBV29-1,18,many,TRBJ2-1,TGCAGCGCGAACGGACTAGCGGGAGGGCCGGGTGCCTACAATGAGCAGTTCTTC,CSANGLAGGPGAYNEQFF
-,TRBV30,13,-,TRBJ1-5,TGTGCCTGGAGTTCCGGGGGAGGTCAGCCCCAGCATTTT,CAWSSGGGQPQHF
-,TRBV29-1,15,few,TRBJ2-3,TGCAGCGTTGAAGACTACCCATCTGGCACAGATACGCAGTATTTT,CSVEDYPSGTDTQYF
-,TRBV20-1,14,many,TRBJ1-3,TGCAGTGCTTCGGGACAAAACTCTGGAAACACCATATATTTT,CSASGQNSGNTIYF
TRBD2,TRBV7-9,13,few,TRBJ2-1,TGTGCCAGCAGCAGCGGGGGGATGGATGAGCAGTTCTTC,CASSSGGMDEQFF
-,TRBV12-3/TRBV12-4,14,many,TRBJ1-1,TGTGCCAGCAGTTTAGATGGGGCGAACACTGAAGCTTTCTTT,CASSLDGANTEAFF
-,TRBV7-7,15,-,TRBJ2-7,TGTGCCAGCAGCCTTAGCGCAGGGTCCCAATACGAGCAGTACTTC,CASSLSAGSQYEQYF
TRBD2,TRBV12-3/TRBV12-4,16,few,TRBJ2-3,TGTGCCAGCAGACGGACTAGCGGGAGTAACACAGATACGCAGTATTTT,CASRRTSGSNTDTQYF
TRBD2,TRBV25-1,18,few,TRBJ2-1,TGTGCCAGCAGTGAATTCACTAGCGAAGGCTCTTCCTACAATGAGCAGTTCTTC,CASSEFTSEGSSYNEQFF
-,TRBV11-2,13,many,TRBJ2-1,TGTGCCAGCAGCTTAGAGTTTGGTGATGAGCAGTTCTTC,CASSLEFGDEQFF
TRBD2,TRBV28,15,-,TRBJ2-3,TGTGCCAGCAGTTTACCAGCGGGAGTGGCAGATACGCAGTATTTT,CASSLPAGVADTQYF
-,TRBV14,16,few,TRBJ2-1,TGTGCCAGCAGCCAAGCTACACGGTCAGCTTACAATGAGCAGTTCTTC,CASSQATRSAYNEQFF
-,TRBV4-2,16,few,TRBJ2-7,TGTGCCAGCAGCCAAGATATACAGTGGAGCTCCTACGAGCAGTACTTC,CASSQDIQWSSYEQYF
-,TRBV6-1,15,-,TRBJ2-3,TGTGCCAGCAGTGAGGGAGGACCTAACACAGATACGCAGTATTTT,CASSEGGPNTDTQYF
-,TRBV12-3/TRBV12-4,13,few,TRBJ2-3,TGTGCCAGCAGTCCCGATCATGGGTATACGCAGTATTTT,CASSPDHGYTQYF
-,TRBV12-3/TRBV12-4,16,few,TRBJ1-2,TGTGCCAGCAGCCCCTACACAGGCCTCCCTGGGTATGGCTACACCTTC,CASSPYTGLPGYGYTF
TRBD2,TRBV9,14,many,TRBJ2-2,TGTGCCAGCAGCGGTAGCGGGGGGGCCGGGGAGCTGTTTTTT,CASSGSGGAGELFF
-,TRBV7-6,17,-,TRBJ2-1,TGTGCCAGCAGCTTAGATTCGCCGAGGGGATCCTACAATGAGCAGTTCTTC,CASSLDSPRGSYNEQFF
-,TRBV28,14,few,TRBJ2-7,TGTGCCAGCAGTTTCCCAACGGGAACCTACGAGCAGTACTTC,CASSFPTGTYEQYF
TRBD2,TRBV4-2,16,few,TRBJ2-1,TGTGCCAGCAGCCAAGAAACTAGCGGGAGGGGTATGGAGCAGTTCTTC,CASSQETSGRGMEQFF
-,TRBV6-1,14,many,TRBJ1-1,TGTGCCAGCAGTGTCGGGGAAACGTGGACTGAAGCTTTCTTT,CASSVGETWTEAFF
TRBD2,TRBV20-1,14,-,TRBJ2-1,TGCAGTGCATGGGGGACTAGCGGGAGGAATGAGCAGTTCTTC,CSAWGTSGRNEQFF
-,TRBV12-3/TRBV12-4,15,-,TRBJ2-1,TGTGCCAGCAGTTCCGACGGAGCCTCCTACAATGAGCAGTTCTTC,CASSSDGASYNEQFF
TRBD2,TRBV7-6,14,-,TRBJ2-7,TGTGCCAGCAGCACGGGACTAGGAGGCTACGAGCAGTACTTC,CASSTGLGGYEQYF
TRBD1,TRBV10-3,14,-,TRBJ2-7,TGTGCCATCAGTGAGGAGACAGGGGTCTACGAGCAGTACTTC,CAISEETGVYEQYF